A selection of T cell receptor beta chains follows, all from one sample in a study of blood T cells in healthy people across ages. TCRdb reprocessed the 5' RACE reads via MiXCR and lists one record per CDR3 protein. The sample lists about 1.4 million distinct CDR3 sequences; roughly 59% were seen once. The sample was blood. The receptor set was obtained from a man between 18 and 35 years old in good health. The conserved cysteine and the conserved F or W are not part of the CDR3 here. Fields, in order: CDR3 protein, D gene, V gene. A D gene is named only where the DNA matches it firmly.

CDR3: ATSDIQGGQNNEQF
D: NA
V: TRBV24-1

CDR3: SATSPGLAFNEQF
D: TRBD2
V: TRBV20-1

CDR3: SAATGTNTGELF
D: TRBD1
V: TRBV29-1

CDR3: ASSLMGDFHEQF
D: NA
V: TRBV14

CDR3: ASSLASSLSYEQY
D: NA
V: TRBV7-8

CDR3: ASSLGVAGGTDEQY
D: TRBD2
V: TRBV7-2

CDR3: ASSPDRAVFGTQY
D: TRBD1
V: TRBV7-8

CDR3: SARDRYYGYT
D: TRBD1
V: TRBV20-1

CDR3: ASSPYQGSDEQF
D: NA
V: TRBV12-3/TRBV12-4

CDR3: SAKGQQRAYEQY
D: NA
V: TRBV20-1

CDR3: ASSAHGGDYGYT
D: NA
V: TRBV9

CDR3: ASSLGGRAGGSNEQY
D: TRBD2
V: TRBV5-1

CDR3: ASSPGAGLDEQF
D: NA
V: TRBV3-1

CDR3: ASSRPGDNEKLF
D: NA
V: TRBV4-3

CDR3: SAPRHSSTDTQY
D: NA
V: TRBV20-1

CDR3: ASSHSLETSTDTQY
D: NA
V: TRBV6-6

CDR3: ASSSSLNTEAF
D: NA
V: TRBV27

CDR3: SVSPRRNTEAF
D: NA
V: TRBV29-1

CDR3: AGTQGNSYNEQF
D: NA
V: TRBV2

CDR3: ASSLDRQGNEQY
D: NA
V: TRBV11-2

CDR3: ASSLRGLSGTSSYEQY
D: NA
V: TRBV7-2

CDR3: ASSTSEHEETQY
D: NA
V: TRBV12-3/TRBV12-4

CDR3: AISEALAGDEQY
D: TRBD2
V: TRBV10-3

CDR3: ASSWTGGSTDTQY
D: TRBD1
V: TRBV27